The entry below describes one TCR beta chain. It was into CD45RA+ naive and CD45RA-negative memory subsets that the CD4+ cells were split. The sample is drawn from a study of shared clonotypes between healthy human individuals. As for the study in general: A few men and a couple of women, aged 18 to 49, were donors. Each donor had three CD4 naive, three CD4 memory, two CD8 naive and one CD8 memory plate.

The method was immunoSEQ multiplex PCR; TCRdb's version includes in-frame clones alone and lacks a portion of them. This table holds over a million clones, under 80% found once. This CDR3 is built from 12 residues. V was pared by 6 bases and J by 11 bases, with 4 bases of the junction left unmatched. Germline CDR1 WSHSY, CDR2 SAAADI. The rearrangement uses TRBV10-2 and TRBJ2-2, with TRBD2 matching 9 bases. Sequenced input: memory CD4+ T cells sorted from blood. Subset defined: CD45RA-negative fraction. The TCR was taken from a man aged 18 to 35 in good health. CDR3 protein: CASRNSGRELFF. In DNA, the CDR3 is TGCGCCAGCAGAAATAGCGGGAGAGAGCTGTTTTTT.